Below, one T cell receptor (beta chain) is given with its context. The antigen is undetermined. The data were obtained in a study of OX40 agonist ivuxolimab in advanced cancers. Blood samples were obtained at baseline, cycle 4 day 1, and cycle 7 day 1. Study results and limitations: The average count of expanded clones was higher among CD8+ T cells than among CD4+.

The table came from immunoSEQ multiplex PCR; TCRdb's copy has only in-frame clones and leaves some out. The sample has roughly 15,000 clones; around four fifths are singletons. CDR1 is SEHNR, CDR2 FQNEAQ, per germline (reference sequence). CDR3 size: 10 residues. Trimming took 1 base from V and 11 from J, leaving 5 bases between them. The specimen was CD4+ or CD8+ T cells sorted from blood, collected in a trial of the OX40 agonist ivuxolimab. The chain joins TRBV7-9 to TRBJ1-1; D is unclear. The clonotype originates from an adult with an advanced solid tumor such as melanoma, head and neck, liver or kidney cancer. CDR3 in amino acids: CASSLGLAFF. The CDR3 DNA reads TGTGCCAGCAGCTTAGGGCTCGCTTTCTTT.